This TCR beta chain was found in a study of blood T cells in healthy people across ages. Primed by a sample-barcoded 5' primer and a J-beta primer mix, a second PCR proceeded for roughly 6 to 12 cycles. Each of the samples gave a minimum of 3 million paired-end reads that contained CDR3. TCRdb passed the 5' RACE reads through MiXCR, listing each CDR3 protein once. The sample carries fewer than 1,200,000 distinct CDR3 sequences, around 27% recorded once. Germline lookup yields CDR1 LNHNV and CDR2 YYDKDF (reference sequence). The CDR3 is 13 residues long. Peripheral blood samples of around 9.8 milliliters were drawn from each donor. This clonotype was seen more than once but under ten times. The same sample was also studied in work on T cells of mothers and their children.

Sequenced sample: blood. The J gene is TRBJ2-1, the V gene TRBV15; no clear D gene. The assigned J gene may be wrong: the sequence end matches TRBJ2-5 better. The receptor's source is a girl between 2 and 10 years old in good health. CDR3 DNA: TGTGCCACCAGCATCGGAATCCAAGAGACCCAGTACTTC. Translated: CATSIGIQETQYF.